This entry concerns a single TCR beta chain. These data are taken from a study of control samples from healthy donors and cancer patients. The CDR3 covers 12 residues. The germline V gene encodes CDR1 SGDLS and CDR2 YYNGEE. Trimming left V 3 bases short and J 8 bases short, with 11 bases between. Libraries were prepared by immunoSEQ multiplex PCR; TCRdb keeps only in-frame clonotypes and omits some of them. The table shows approximately 20,000 clones, with about 86% occurring only once. Material: PBMCs. The TCR originated in a woman in her 70s with colorectal cancer. This chain connects TRBV9 to TRBJ1-2; possible D gene TRBD1, 5 bases. The CDR3, as DNA: TGTGCCAGCAGCGCACACCGGGGGGGCTACACCTTC. It codes for CASSAHRGGYTF.